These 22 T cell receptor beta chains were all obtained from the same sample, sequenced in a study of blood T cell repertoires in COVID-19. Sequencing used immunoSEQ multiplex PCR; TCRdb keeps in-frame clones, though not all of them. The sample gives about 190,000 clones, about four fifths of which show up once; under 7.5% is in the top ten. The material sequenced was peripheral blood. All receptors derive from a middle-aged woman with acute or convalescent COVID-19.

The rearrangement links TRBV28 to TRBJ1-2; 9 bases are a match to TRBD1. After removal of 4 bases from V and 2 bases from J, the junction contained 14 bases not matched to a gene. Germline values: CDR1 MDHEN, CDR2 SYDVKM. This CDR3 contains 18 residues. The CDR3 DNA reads TGTGCCAGCAGTTCCGCCGGGGACAGGGTGGTGGGGAACTATGGCTACACCTTC. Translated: CASSSAGDRVVGNYGYTF.

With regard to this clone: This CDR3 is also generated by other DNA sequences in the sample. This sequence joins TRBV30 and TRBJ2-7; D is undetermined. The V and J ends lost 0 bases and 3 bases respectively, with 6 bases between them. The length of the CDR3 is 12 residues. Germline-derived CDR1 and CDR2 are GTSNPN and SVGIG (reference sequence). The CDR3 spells CAWSVLGYEQYF. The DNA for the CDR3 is TGTGCCTGGAGTGTACTCGGCTACGAGCAGTACTTC.

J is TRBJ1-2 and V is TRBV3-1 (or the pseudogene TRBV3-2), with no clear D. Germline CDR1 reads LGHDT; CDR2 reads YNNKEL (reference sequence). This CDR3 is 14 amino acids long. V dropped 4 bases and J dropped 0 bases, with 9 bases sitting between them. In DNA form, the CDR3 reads TGTGCCAGCAGCCCTAATCGGGCTAACTATGGCTACACCTTC. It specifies CASSPNRANYGYTF.

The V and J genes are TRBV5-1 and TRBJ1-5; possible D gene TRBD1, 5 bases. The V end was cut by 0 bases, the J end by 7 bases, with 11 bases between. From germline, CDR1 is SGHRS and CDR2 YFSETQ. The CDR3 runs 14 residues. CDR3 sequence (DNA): TGCGCCAGCAGCTTGGGGGCGGGGGTACAGCCCCAGCATTTT. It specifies CASSLGAGVQPQHF.

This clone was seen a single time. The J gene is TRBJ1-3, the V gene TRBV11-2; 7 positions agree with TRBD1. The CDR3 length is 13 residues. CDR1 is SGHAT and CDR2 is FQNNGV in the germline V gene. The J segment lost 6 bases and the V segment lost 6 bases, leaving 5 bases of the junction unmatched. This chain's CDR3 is CASRRQGENTIYF. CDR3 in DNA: TGTGCCAGCAGGAGACAGGGCGAAAACACCATATATTTT.

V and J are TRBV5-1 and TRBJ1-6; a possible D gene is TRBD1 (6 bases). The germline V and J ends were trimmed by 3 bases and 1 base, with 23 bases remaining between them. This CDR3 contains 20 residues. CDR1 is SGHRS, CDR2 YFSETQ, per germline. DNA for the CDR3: TGCGCCAGCAGCTACCAAAGTGGGGGGGGCCAAGGGTCCTATAATTCACCCCTCCACTTT. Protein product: CASSYQSGGGQGSYNSPLHF. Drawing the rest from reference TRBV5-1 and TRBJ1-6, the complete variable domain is KAGVTQTPRYLIKTRGQQVTLSCSPISGHRSVSWYQQTPGQGLQFLFEYFSETQRNKGNFPGRFSGRQFSNSRSEMNVSTLELGDSALYLCASSYQSGGGQGSYNSPLHFGNGTRLTVT.

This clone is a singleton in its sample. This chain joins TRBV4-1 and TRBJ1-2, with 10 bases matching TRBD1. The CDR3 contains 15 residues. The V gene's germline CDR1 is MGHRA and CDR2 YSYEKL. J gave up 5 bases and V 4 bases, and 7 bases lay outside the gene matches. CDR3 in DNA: TGCGCCAGCAGCCCCCCGACAGGGGGCAGGTATGGCTACACCTTC. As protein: CASSPPTGGRYGYTF.

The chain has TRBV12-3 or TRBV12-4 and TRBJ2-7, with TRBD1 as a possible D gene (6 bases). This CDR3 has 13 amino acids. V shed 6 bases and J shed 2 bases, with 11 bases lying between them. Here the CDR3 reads CASRLQGTYEQYF. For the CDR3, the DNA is TGTGCCAGCAGGCTACAGGGTACCTACGAGCAGTACTTC.

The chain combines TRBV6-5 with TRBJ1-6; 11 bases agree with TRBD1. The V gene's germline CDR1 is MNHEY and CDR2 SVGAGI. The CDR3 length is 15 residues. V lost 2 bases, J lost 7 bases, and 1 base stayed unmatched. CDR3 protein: CASSYRTGGNSPLHF. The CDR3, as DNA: TGTGCCAGCAGTTACCGGACAGGGGGCAATTCACCCCTCCACTTT.

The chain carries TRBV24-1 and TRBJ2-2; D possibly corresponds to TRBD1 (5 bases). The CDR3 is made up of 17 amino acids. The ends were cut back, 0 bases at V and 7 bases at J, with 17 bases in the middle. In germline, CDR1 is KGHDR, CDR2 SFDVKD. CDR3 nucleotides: TGTGCCACCAGTGATTTGGAGGACACGCCTTGGAGCGGGGAGCTGTTTTTT. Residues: CATSDLEDTPWSGELFF.

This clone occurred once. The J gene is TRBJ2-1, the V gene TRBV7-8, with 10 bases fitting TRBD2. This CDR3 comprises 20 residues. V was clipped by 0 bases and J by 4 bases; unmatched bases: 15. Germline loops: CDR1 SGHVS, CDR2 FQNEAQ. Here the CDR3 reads CASSLARPRFSGRRYNEQFF. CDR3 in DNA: TGTGCCAGCAGCTTAGCGCGGCCTCGGTTTAGCGGGAGGCGGTACAATGAGCAGTTCTTC.

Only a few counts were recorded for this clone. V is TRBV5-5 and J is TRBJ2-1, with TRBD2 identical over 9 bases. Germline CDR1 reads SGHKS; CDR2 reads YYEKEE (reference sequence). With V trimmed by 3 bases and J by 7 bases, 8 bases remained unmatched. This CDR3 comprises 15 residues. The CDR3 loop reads CASSWGASGVNEQFF. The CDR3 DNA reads TGTGCCAGCAGCTGGGGGGCTAGCGGGGTTAATGAGCAGTTCTTC.

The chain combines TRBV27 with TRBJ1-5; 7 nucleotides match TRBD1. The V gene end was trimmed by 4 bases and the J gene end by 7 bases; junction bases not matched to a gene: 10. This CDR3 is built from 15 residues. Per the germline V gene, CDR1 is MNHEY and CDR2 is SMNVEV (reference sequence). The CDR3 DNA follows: TGTGCCAGCAGTTCATTTGGGACAGTGGGGCAGCCCCAGCATTTT. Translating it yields CASSSFGTVGQPQHF.

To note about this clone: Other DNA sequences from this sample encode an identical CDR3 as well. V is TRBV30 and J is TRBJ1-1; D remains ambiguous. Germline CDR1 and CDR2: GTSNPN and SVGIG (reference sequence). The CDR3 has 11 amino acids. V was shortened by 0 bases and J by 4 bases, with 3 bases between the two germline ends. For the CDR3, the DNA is TGTGCCTGGAGTGTACTCACTGAAGCTTTCTTT. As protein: CAWSVLTEAFF.

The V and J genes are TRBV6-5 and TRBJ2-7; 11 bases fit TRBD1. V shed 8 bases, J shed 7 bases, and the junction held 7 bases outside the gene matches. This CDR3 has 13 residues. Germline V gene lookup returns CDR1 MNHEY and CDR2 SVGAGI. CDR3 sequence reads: CASAPGTGGEQYF. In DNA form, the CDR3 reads TGTGCCAGCGCGCCCGGGACAGGGGGTGAGCAGTACTTC.

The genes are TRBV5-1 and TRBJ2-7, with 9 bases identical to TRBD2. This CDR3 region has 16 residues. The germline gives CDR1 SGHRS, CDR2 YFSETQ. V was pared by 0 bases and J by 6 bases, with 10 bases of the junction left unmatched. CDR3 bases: TGCGCCAGCAGCTTGGGAGGCGCGGGAGGGCCTCCCGAGCAGTACTTC. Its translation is CASSLGGAGGPPEQYF.

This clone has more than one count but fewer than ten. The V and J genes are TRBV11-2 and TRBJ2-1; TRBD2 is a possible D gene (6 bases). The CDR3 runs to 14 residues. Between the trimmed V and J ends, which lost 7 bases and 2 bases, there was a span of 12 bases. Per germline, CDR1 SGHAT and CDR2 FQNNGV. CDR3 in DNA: TGTGCCAGCACCGATTGGGGGGCCTACAATGAGCAGTTCTTC. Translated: CASTDWGAYNEQFF. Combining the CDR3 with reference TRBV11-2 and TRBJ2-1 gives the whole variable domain EAGVAQSPRYKIIEKRQSVAFWCNPISGHATLYWYQQILGQGPKLLIQFQNNGVVDDSQLPKDRFSAERLKGVDSTLKIQPAKLEDSAVYLCASTDWGAYNEQFFGPGTRLTVL.

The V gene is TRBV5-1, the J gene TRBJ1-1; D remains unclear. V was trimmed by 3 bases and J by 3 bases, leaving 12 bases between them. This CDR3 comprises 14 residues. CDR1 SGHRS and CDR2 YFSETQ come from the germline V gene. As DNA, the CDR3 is TGCGCCAGCAGCTCCCCCCCAGTGTACACTGAAGCTTTCTTT. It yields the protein CASSSPPVYTEAFF.

CDR3 in DNA: TGTGCCAGCAGTCCCGGGACAGGGTCGTCCACTGAAGCTTTCTTT. It specifies CASSPGTGSSTEAFF. The gene calls are TRBV28 and TRBJ1-1; 9 bases agree with TRBD1. This CDR3 comprises 15 residues. Germline loops: CDR1 MDHEN, CDR2 SYDVKM. With 5 bases clipped from V and 4 bases from J, the junction kept 8 bases outside the gene matches. Drawing the rest from reference TRBV28 and TRBJ1-1, the complete variable domain is DVKVTQSSRYLVKRTGEKVFLECVQDMDHENMFWYRQDPGLGLRLIYFSYDVKMKEKGDIPEGYSVSREKKERFSLILESASTNQTSMYLCASSPGTGSSTEAFFGQGTRLTVV.

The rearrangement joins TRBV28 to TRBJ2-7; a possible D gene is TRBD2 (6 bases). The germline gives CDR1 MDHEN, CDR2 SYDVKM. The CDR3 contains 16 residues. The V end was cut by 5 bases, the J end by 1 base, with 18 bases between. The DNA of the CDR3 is TGTGCCAGCAGTATCAACCTCGGCGGGATGTCCTACGAGCAGTACTTC. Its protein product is CASSINLGGMSYEQYF.

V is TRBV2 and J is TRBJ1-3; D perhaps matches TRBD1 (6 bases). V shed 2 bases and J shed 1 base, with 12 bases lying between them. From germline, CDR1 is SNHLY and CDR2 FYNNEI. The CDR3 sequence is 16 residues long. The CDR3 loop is CASSEQGPQSGNTIYF. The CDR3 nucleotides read TGTGCCAGCAGTGAACAGGGGCCTCAATCTGGAAACACCATATATTTT.

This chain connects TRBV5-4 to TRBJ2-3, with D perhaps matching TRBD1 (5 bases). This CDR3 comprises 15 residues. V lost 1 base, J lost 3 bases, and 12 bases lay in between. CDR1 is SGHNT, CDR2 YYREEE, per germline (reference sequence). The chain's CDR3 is CASSLFSGSTDTQYF. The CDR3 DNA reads TGTGCCAGCAGCTTGTTCTCAGGGTCGACAGATACGCAGTATTTT.